A selection of T cell receptor beta chains follows, all from one sample in a study of blood T cells in healthy people across ages. One entry per CDR3 protein results from TCRdb running MiXCR on the 5' RACE reads. The repertoire holds 1.5 million to 1.8 million distinct CDR3 sequences, with about 45% as singletons. The sequenced sample consisted of blood. All receptors derive from a woman aged 18-35 years in good health. The CDR3 runs from the conserved cysteine through the conserved F or W. Fields, in order: V gene, J gene, D gene, clone size, CDR3 length, CDR3 DNA, CDR3 protein. The D gene is left open where the match is weak. Where a row states a size, it is once, few, many or the class of an expanded clone; other rows omit it.

>TRBV12-3/TRBV12-4|TRBJ1-4|NA|few|15
TGTGCCAGCACCACCGCGGGGGGATATAATGAAAAACTGTTTTTT
CASTTAGGYNEKLFF
>TRBV20-1|TRBJ2-1|NA|few|12
TGCAGTGCTTTAGACCCCCGTCGTGAGCAGTTCTTC
CSALDPRREQFF
>TRBV30|TRBJ1-1|NA|once|13
TGTGCCTGGAGTGGACTCGAAAACACTGAAGCTTTCTTT
CAWSGLENTEAFF
>TRBV6-2/TRBV6-3|TRBJ2-7|TRBD1|NA|15
TGTGCCAGCAGCTACAGATGGACAGGGGCCTACGAGCAGTACTTC
CASSYRWTGAYEQYF
>TRBV27|TRBJ2-1|TRBD2|NA|16
TGTGCCAGCAGTTCGTATACAGCGGGAGGAACGGGTGAGCAGTTCTTC
CASSSYTAGGTGEQFF
>TRBV12-3/TRBV12-4|TRBJ2-2|NA|many|14
TGTGCCAGCAGTTTTAGACGGATTGCGGGGGAGCTGTTTTTT
CASSFRRIAGELFF
>TRBV7-9|TRBJ2-1|NA|NA|14
TGTGCCAGCAGCTTATGGCCACAACTGGATGAGCAGTTCTTC
CASSLWPQLDEQFF
>TRBV6-2/TRBV6-3|TRBJ2-5|TRBD2|NA|15
TGTGCCAGCAGTTTCCCAGCGGGAGTAGCAGAGACCCAGTACTTC
CASSFPAGVAETQYF
>TRBV6-2/TRBV6-3|TRBJ2-3|TRBD2|NA|19
TGTGCCAGCAGTAGACTGGGGACTAGCGGGGGCCGTAGCACAGATACGCAGTATTTT
CASSRLGTSGGRSTDTQYF
>TRBV29-1|TRBJ1-4|TRBD1|NA|15
TGCAGCGTTGAAGAGCGTGGGACAGCTAATGAAAAACTGTTTTTT
CSVEERGTANEKLFF
>TRBV12-3/TRBV12-4|TRBJ2-3|NA|NA|15
TGTGCCAGCAGGCAAAGCGCGATGGGGGAAGATACGCAGTATTTT
CASRQSAMGEDTQYF
>TRBV29-1|TRBJ2-5|NA|few|15
TGCAGCGTTGATTTATCGGGAGAAGGGCAAGAGACCCAGTACTTC
CSVDLSGEGQETQYF
>TRBV5-1|TRBJ2-3|NA|many|13
TGCGCCAGCTCATTTTACAGCACAGATACGCAGTATTTT
CASSFYSTDTQYF
>TRBV4-3|TRBJ2-7|NA|NA|15
TGCGCCAGCAGCCAAGATCTCCCGCCTGAGGACGAGCAGTACTTC
CASSQDLPPEDEQYF
>TRBV20-1|TRBJ2-3|TRBD2|once|15
TGCAGTGCCAGAAAGCGGGGGGGACTCACAGATACGCAGTATTTT
CSARKRGGLTDTQYF
>TRBV20-1|TRBJ2-7|TRBD2|NA|15
TGCAGTGCTAAAGGACTAGCGGGGAGATATGACGAGCAGTACTTC
CSAKGLAGRYDEQYF
>TRBV21-1|TRBJ2-1|NA|few|15
TGTGCCAGCAGCAAATCGAAGGTTTCCGACAATGAGCAGTTCTTC
CASSKSKVSDNEQFF
>TRBV12-3/TRBV12-4|TRBJ2-1|TRBD2|few|14
TGTGCCAGCACCGGACTAGCGCCCTACAATGAGCAGTTCTTC
CASTGLAPYNEQFF
>TRBV20-1|TRBJ1-5|TRBD1|NA|14
TGCAGTGCTCTGGTACAGGGGCGCCGTCAGCCCCAGCATTTT
CSALVQGRRQPQHF
>TRBV11-2|TRBJ2-5|NA|NA|15
TGTGCCAGCAGCTTTAGTGTGCGGGGCCAAGAGACCCAGTACTTC
CASSFSVRGQETQYF
>TRBV20-1|TRBJ1-4|TRBD1|NA|16
TGCAGTGCTAGAGCTGGGACAGGGGGCCGGGATGAAAAACTGTTTTTT
CSARAGTGGRDEKLFF
>TRBV6-5|TRBJ1-1|NA|few|16
TGTGCCAGCAGTCGCCGGGGAACTAGGAAAAACACTGAAGCTTTCTTT
CASSRRGTRKNTEAFF
>TRBV12-3/TRBV12-4|TRBJ1-2|NA|NA|13
TGTGCCAGCGAGACGTGGAAGGGCTATGGCTACACCTTC
CASETWKGYGYTF
>TRBV12-3/TRBV12-4|TRBJ1-6|TRBD1|NA|15
TGTGCCAGCAGTCCCACAGGGGCTGTGGGGTCACCCCTCCACTTT
CASSPTGAVGSPLHF
>TRBV20-1|TRBJ2-2|TRBD2|NA|13
TGCAGTGCTAGACTAGCGGGGGGCGGGGAGCTGTTTTTT
CSARLAGGGELFF
>TRBV7-6|TRBJ1-1|NA|NA|13
TGTGCCAGCAGCGTAGGGGCTGCCCCTGAAGCTTTCTTT
CASSVGAAPEAFF
>TRBV27|TRBJ2-4|NA|NA|14
TGTGCCAGCAGTTCCCCAATAGCCAAAAACATTCAGTACTTC
CASSSPIAKNIQYF
>TRBV18|TRBJ2-1|NA|few|14
TGTGCCAGCTCACCACCGCCGGGCTCAGATGAGCAGTTCTTC
CASSPPPGSDEQFF
>TRBV25-1|TRBJ2-1|NA|many|16
TGTGCCAGCAGTGAATCGCTACTCGATTCCTACAATGAGCAGTTCTTC
CASSESLLDSYNEQFF
>TRBV5-1|TRBJ2-7|TRBD2|NA|15
TGCGCCAGCAAGGCTAGCGGGGGCTCATACAATGAGCAGTACTTC
CASKASGGSYNEQYF
>TRBV3-1|TRBJ2-1|NA|NA|13
TGTGCCAGCAGCCTACAAGCCCCGGACCAGCAGTTCTTC
CASSLQAPDQQFF
>TRBV3-1|TRBJ2-1|TRBD2|NA|16
TGTGCCAGCAGCCAAGATTTACTAGCGGGAGACAATGAGCAGTTCTTC
CASSQDLLAGDNEQFF
>TRBV2|TRBJ2-3|NA|few|12
TGTGCCAGCACCGGGATATTAGATACGCAGTATTTT
CASTGILDTQYF
>TRBV20-1|TRBJ1-2|NA|few|13
TGCAGTGCTAGCCCCAGCCCCCTAGTCGGCTACACCTTC
CSASPSPLVGYTF
>TRBV7-2|TRBJ1-4|NA|NA|15
TGTGCCAGCAGCCTGGATCTTGCAACTAATGAAAAACTGTTTTTT
CASSLDLATNEKLFF
>TRBV3-1|TRBJ2-1|TRBD1|NA|16
TGTGCCAGCAGCCACACCGGGACAGGAGTATACAATGAGCAGTTCTTC
CASSHTGTGVYNEQFF
>TRBV20-1|TRBJ2-7|NA|NA|9
TGCAGTGCAGGAGATTTGCAGTACTTC
CSAGDLQYF
>TRBV12-3/TRBV12-4|TRBJ1-5|NA|NA|15
TGTGCCAGCAGTTTTAATGACGGGCGCAATCAGCCCCAGCATTTT
CASSFNDGRNQPQHF
>TRBV7-8|TRBJ2-7|NA|NA|17
TGTGCCAGCAGCCCAACCGGCAGGGGAAGGTTCTCCTACGAGCAGTACTTC
CASSPTGRGRFSYEQYF